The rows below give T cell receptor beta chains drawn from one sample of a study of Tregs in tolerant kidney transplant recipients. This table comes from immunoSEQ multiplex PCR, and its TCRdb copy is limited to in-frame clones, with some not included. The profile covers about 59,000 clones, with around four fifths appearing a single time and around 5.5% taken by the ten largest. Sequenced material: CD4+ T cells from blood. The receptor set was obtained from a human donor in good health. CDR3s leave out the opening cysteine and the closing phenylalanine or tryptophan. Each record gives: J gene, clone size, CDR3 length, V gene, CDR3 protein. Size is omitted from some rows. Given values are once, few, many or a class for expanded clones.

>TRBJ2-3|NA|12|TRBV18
ASSRDGHTDTQY
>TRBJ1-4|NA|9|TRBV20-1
SARVEEKLF
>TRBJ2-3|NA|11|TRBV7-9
ASSFFGTDTQY
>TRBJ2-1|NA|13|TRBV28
ASSLGGRTHNEQF
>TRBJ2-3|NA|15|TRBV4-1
ASSRATSGGVEGTQY
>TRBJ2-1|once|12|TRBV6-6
ASSSGLGFGEQF
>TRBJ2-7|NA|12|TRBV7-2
ASSLSLSSYEQY
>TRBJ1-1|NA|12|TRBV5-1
ASSLGQGVTEAF
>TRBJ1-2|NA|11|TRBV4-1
ASSQDEQYGYT
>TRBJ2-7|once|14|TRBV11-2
ASSLIVAGGSYEQY
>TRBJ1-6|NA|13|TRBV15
ATSIRDRDNSPLH
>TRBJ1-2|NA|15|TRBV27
ASSLYTPGSEDYGYT
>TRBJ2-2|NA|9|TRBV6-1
ATRGPGELF
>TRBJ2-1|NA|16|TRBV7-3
ASSPKGGRGALRGEQF
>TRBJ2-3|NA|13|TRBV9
ASSPYGAGADTQY
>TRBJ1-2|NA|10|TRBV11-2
ASSLLLRGYT
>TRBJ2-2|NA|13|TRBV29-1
SVEDSTVSTGELF
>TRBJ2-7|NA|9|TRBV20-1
SVRTLYEQY
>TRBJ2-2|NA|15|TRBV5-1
ASSLIGGTGGGGELF
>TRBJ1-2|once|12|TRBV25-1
ASSVFGTQGGYT
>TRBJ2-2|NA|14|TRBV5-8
ASSFGAGASAGELF
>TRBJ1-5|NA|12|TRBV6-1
ASSAQGPGWPQH
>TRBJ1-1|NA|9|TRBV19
ATGTGFEAF
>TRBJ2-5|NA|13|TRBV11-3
ASSTTSGRGETQY
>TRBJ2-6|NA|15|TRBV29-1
SVEERQGLAGANVLT
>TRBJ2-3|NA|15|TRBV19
ASSMRFMLVVPDTQY
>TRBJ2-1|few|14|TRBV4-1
ASSQPPGRTYNEQF
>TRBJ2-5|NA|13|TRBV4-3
ASSPRPTRGETQY
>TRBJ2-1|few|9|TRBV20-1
SARGTGEQF
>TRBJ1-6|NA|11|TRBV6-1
ASTWTGDSPLH
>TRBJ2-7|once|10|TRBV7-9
ASSRSWSEQY
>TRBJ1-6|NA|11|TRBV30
ASQQEPDSPLH
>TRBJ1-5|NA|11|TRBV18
ASSTGAGQPQH
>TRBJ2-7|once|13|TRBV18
ASSPSSVSSYEQY
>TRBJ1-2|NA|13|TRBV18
ASSPTLTERAGYT
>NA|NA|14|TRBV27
ASSPAGGTGGNEQY
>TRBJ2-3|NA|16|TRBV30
AWSVRWKALNLTDTQY
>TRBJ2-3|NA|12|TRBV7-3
ASSLLGPTDTQY
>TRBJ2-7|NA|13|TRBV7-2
ASSLRDFAPYEQY
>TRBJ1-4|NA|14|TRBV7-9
ASSGYRTGIFEKLF
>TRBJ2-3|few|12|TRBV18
ASSPGQDTDTQY
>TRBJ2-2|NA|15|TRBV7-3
ASSLVSVAGVGGELF
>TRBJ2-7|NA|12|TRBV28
ASNFQAGLGEQY
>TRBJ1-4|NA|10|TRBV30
AWSVTGEKLF
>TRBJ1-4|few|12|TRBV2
ASSPDRANEKLF